Below, 32 T cell receptor beta chains from the same sample are listed, as sequenced in a study of PD-1 blockade in classical Hodgkin lymphoma. Every one of the patients relapsed after autologous stem cell transplantation (brentuximab vedotin exposure was variable). Assay used: immunoSEQ multiplex PCR; TCRdb lists only in-frame clones, some missing. The sample holds more than 35,000 clones, around 80% seen once. The sequences come from peripheral blood mononuclear cells (PBMCs), collected before the second cycle of nivolumab. These TCRs come from a human donor with classical Hodgkin lymphoma.

V gene TRBV5-6 combines with J gene TRBJ2-3, with 10 nucleotides matching TRBD2. V was pared by 6 bases and J by 1 base, with 5 bases of the junction left unmatched. The germline V gene has CDR1 SGHDT and CDR2 YYEEEE. This CDR3 spans 15 amino acids. The CDR3 region has the DNA TGTGCCAGCATATCTAGCGGGGGCCGCACAGATACGCAGTATTTT. This sequence encodes CASISSGGRTDTQYF. Supplemented by reference TRBV5-6 and TRBJ2-3, the full variable domain reads DAGVTQSPTHLIKTRGQQVTLRCSPKSGHDTVSWYQQALGQGPQFIFQYYEEEERQRGNFPDRFSGHQFPNYSSELNVNALLLGDSALYLCASISSGGRTDTQYFGPGTRLTVL.

The rearrangement uses TRBV7-2 and TRBJ1-6; TRBD1 matches at 7 bases. V gave up 4 bases and J gave up 3 bases; unmatched junction bases: 3. Germline loops: CDR1 SGHTA, CDR2 FQGNSA. The CDR3 contains 15 residues. The CDR3 region is CASSSWDSYNSPLHF. The CDR3, as DNA: TGTGCCAGCAGCTCTTGGGACAGCTATAATTCACCCCTCCACTTT.

This chain connects TRBV4-1 to TRBJ2-7; D is possibly TRBD1 (5 bases). The CDR3 is made up of 15 amino acids. Germline V lookup: CDR1 MGHRA, CDR2 YSYEKL. V lost 1 base, J lost 3 bases, and 13 bases lay in between. The CDR3 region has the DNA TGCGCCAGCAGCCAAGGGTCAGGGTCCATCTACGAGCAGTACTTC. Protein: CASSQGSGSIYEQYF.

The genes are TRBV7-2 and TRBJ1-4; D unresolved. Germline CDR1 reads SGHTA; CDR2 reads FQGNSA. Trimming stripped 5 bases from V and 5 bases from J, with 15 bases between. This CDR3 is 15 amino acids long. CDR3 loop: CASSPEAGENEKLFF. DNA of the CDR3: TGTGCCAGCAGCCCGGAGGCCGGAGAAAATGAAAAACTGTTTTTT. Full variable domain (rest looked up from reference TRBV7-2 and TRBJ1-4): GAGVSQSPSNKVTEKGKDVELRCDPISGHTALYWYRQSLGQGLEFLIYFQGNSAPDKSGLPSDRFSAERTGGSVSTLTIQRTQQEDSAVYLCASSPEAGENEKLFFGSGTQLSVL.

In DNA, the CDR3 is TGTGCCAGCAGCTTCTCCGCGACAGCCTACGAGCAGTACTTC. Residues: CASSFSATAYEQYF. V usage is TRBV7-9 and J usage is TRBJ2-7; D possibly corresponds to TRBD1 (5 bases). The ends were cut back, 3 bases at V and 2 bases at J, with 11 bases in the middle. There are 14 residues in the CDR3. CDR1 and CDR2 (germline): SEHNR, FQNEAQ (reference sequence).

This clone has only a few counts. The chain has TRBV19 and TRBJ2-7; the match to TRBD1 covers 7 bases. The CDR3 runs 14 residues. V shed 8 bases, J shed 0 bases, and the junction held 7 bases outside the gene matches. The germline CDR1 and CDR2 sequences are LNHDA and SQIVND (reference sequence). DNA of the CDR3: TGTGCCAGTCGACGATGGGACAGCTCCTACGAGCAGTACTTC. This gives the protein CASRRWDSSYEQYF.

The V call is TRBV21-1, the J call TRBJ2-2; the table gives TRBD1 as D, unverified against the DNA. TRBV21-1 is a known pseudogene. CDR3 size: 17 residues. In nucleotides, the CDR3 is TGTGCCAGCAGCACAACAGACAGGGGGCTGGACACCGGGGAGCTGTTTTTT. Translated, it gives CASSTTDRGLDTGELFF.

This CDR3 is CASTALAGGAFGYTF. The CDR3 nucleotides are TGTGCCAGCACCGCCCTGGCGGGGGGCGCCTTTGGCTACACCTTC. The gene calls are TRBV5-6 and TRBJ1-2; a weak D match, TRBD1 (6 bases). Germline CDR1 and CDR2: SGHDT and YYEEEE. This CDR3 contains 15 residues. V lost 6 bases and J lost 7, with 22 bases in between.

This chain joins TRBV7-9 and TRBJ1-2; no definite D call. V shed 7 bases and J shed 2 bases, with 11 bases lying between them. The CDR3 runs 13 residues. The germline V gene has CDR1 SEHNR and CDR2 FQNEAQ (reference sequence). Here the CDR3 reads CASTPSRNYGYTF. CDR3 bases: TGTGCCAGCACCCCCTCGAGGAACTATGGCTACACCTTC.

The chain joins TRBV18 to TRBJ2-7; perhaps TRBD1 as D (5 bases). This CDR3 is built from 14 residues. The germline gives CDR1 KGHSH, CDR2 LQKENI. Trimming left V 3 bases short and J 3 bases short, with 12 bases between. The CDR3 spells CASSPFRASYEQYF. The CDR3 DNA sequence: TGTGCCAGCTCACCGTTCAGGGCCAGCTACGAGCAGTACTTC.

A note on this clone: The junction does not match germline at one end; this may be a read error. This chain connects TRBV29-1 to TRBJ1-2; TRBD1 agrees at 8 bases. CDR1 and CDR2 (germline): SQVTM, ANQGSEA. This CDR3 contains 11 residues. CDR3 protein: CSVLRDRPGAF. The CDR3 DNA sequence: TGCAGCGTCCTCCGGGACAGGCCGGGGGCCTTC.

This clone was observed at least ten times. V and J are TRBV13 and TRBJ1-6; 7 bases agree with TRBD1. Looked up from germline, CDR1 is PRHDT and CDR2 is FYEKMQ (reference sequence). V shed 2 bases and J 9 bases; nucleotides not matched to a gene: 4. There are 14 residues in the CDR3. The CDR3 loop reads CASSLTGDGSPLHF. The CDR3 region has the DNA TGTGCCAGCAGCTTAACAGGGGACGGTTCACCCCTCCACTTT.

The V and J genes are TRBV6-5 and TRBJ2-5; tentatively, D is TRBD1 or TRBD2 (6 bases each). This CDR3 comprises 13 residues. Per the germline V gene, CDR1 is MNHEY and CDR2 is SVGAGI. V lost 5 bases and J lost 2, with 9 bases in between. The CDR3 protein is CASSRGAQETQYF. The CDR3 bases are TGTGCCAGCAGTAGGGGGGCGCAAGAGACCCAGTACTTC.

The gene calls are TRBV29-1 and TRBJ2-1; 9 nucleotides line up with TRBD2. Germline V gives CDR1 SQVTM, CDR2 ANQGSEA. Losses at the gene ends were 7 bases for V and 10 bases for J; bases not matched to a gene: 8. CDR3 length: 12 amino acids. The CDR3 coding sequence is TGCAGCGCCCCTTCTCTAGCGGGGGAGCAGTTCTTC. Translating it yields CSAPSLAGEQFF.

This chain connects TRBV7-2 to TRBJ2-1; D gene ambiguous. The CDR3 is 15 residues long. Trimming took 1 base from V and 2 from J, leaving 9 bases between them. CDR1 and CDR2 (germline): SGHTA, FQGNSA. The CDR3 loop is CASSLGSLAYNEQFF. Written as DNA, the CDR3 is TGTGCCAGCAGCTTAGGGAGTTTAGCCTACAATGAGCAGTTCTTC. Using reference TRBV7-2 and TRBJ2-1 for the parts outside the CDR3, the full variable domain is GAGVSQSPSNKVTEKGKDVELRCDPISGHTALYWYRQSLGQGLEFLIYFQGNSAPDKSGLPSDRFSAERTGGSVSTLTIQRTQQEDSAVYLCASSLGSLAYNEQFFGPGTRLTVL.

The V call is TRBV4-3, the J call TRBJ2-7; either TRBD1 or TRBD2 may supply D (6 bases each). The CDR3 has 17 amino acids. CDR1 and CDR2 from the germline V gene are LGHNA and YSLEER. V was pared by 1 base and J by 3 bases, with 19 bases between. CDR3 bases: TGCGCCAGCAGCCAAGTCAGGGGCGGGGAAGACAACTACGAGCAGTACTTC. This encodes CASSQVRGGEDNYEQYF.

This rearrangement joins TRBV7-6 to TRBJ2-1; TRBD1 is a possible D gene (5 bases). This CDR3 has 13 residues. Trimming removed 5 bases from V and 5 bases from J, with 10 bases in between. The germline CDR1 and CDR2 sequences are SGHVS and FNYEAQ. This chain's CDR3 is CASSPSQDNEQFF. CDR3 nucleotides: TGTGCCAGCAGCCCCTCACAGGACAATGAGCAGTTCTTC.

The chain carries TRBV9 and TRBJ2-1, with 10 nucleotides matching TRBD2. Germline V gene lookup returns CDR1 SGDLS and CDR2 YYNGEE. The CDR3 length is 15 residues. The junction had 3 bases not matched to a gene; V was cut back by 0 bases and J by 6 bases. The CDR3 region is CASSVDSGGGNEQFF. The CDR3 DNA is TGTGCCAGCAGCGTAGACAGCGGGGGGGGCAATGAGCAGTTCTTC.

The genes are TRBV19 and TRBJ1-2, with 7 bases fitting TRBD1. This CDR3 is built from 15 residues. The V segment lost 5 bases and the J segment 7 bases; nucleotides outside the gene matches: 13. The germline gives CDR1 LNHDA, CDR2 SQIVND (reference sequence). The CDR3 DNA reads as TGTGCCAGTAGTGCCCCGTCAGGGGGAAAGAGTGGCTACACCTTC. Translation: CASSAPSGGKSGYTF.

This chain joins TRBV5-6 and TRBJ2-7; D unclear. CDR3 length equals 16 residues. Germline V lookup: CDR1 SGHDT, CDR2 YYEEEE. V was pared by 2 bases and J by 1 base, with 16 bases between. This chain's CDR3 is CASSFTAEAFSYEQYF. The CDR3 nucleotides are TGTGCCAGCAGCTTCACGGCGGAAGCCTTTTCCTACGAGCAGTACTTC.

The chain links TRBV30 to TRBJ2-5; D might be TRBD1 (5 bases). Trimming took 2 bases from V and 9 from J, leaving 19 bases between them. CDR1 is GTSNPN, CDR2 SVGIG, per germline (reference sequence). The CDR3 covers 14 residues. CDR3 sequence: CAWSIDSEPLPQYF. For the CDR3, the DNA is TGTGCCTGGAGTATTGACAGTGAACCTTTGCCCCAGTACTTC.

The rearrangement links TRBV5-1 to TRBJ2-5, with D possibly matching TRBD2 (6 bases). Germline loops: CDR1 SGHRS, CDR2 YFSETQ. V was pared by 3 bases and J by 5 bases, with 17 bases between. The CDR3 covers 15 residues. CDR3 DNA sequence: TGCGCCAGCAGCTCCCAGACAGTAGCGGAGGAGACCCAGTACTTC. This gives the protein CASSSQTVAEETQYF.

CDR3 sequence (DNA): TGTGCCAGCATGTTTGACAGGGCTGAGACCCAGTACTTC. This gives the protein CASMFDRAETQYF. The chain has TRBV2 and TRBJ2-5; 7 nucleotides agree with TRBD1. This CDR3 has 13 residues. The germline V gene has CDR1 SNHLY and CDR2 FYNNEI. Trimming cost V 7 bases and J 5 bases; bases outside gene matches: 7.

This clone was found a few times. The genes are TRBV6-5 and TRBJ1-6; 7 bases are a match to TRBD1. The V gene's germline CDR1 is MNHEY and CDR2 SVGAGI. The CDR3 totals 14 residues. Unmatched junction bases numbered 5, after V lost 5 bases and J lost 7 bases. CDR3 amino acids: CASSTGTENSPLHF. DNA of the CDR3: TGTGCCAGCAGTACCGGGACAGAAAATTCACCCCTCCACTTT.

This clone has a count of ten or more. The J gene is TRBJ1-2, the V gene TRBV9; D gene unclear. The CDR3 runs 16 residues. The germline gives CDR1 SGDLS, CDR2 YYNGEE. The V end was cut by 6 bases, the J end by 4 bases, with 22 bases between. The CDR3 protein is CASTLGGYSGIYGYTF. The CDR3 DNA reads TGTGCCAGCACCTTAGGAGGGTACAGTGGGATCTATGGCTACACCTTC. The entire variable domain, with the rest obtained from reference TRBV9 and TRBJ1-2, is as follows: DSGVTQTPKHLITATGQRVTLRCSPRSGDLSVYWYQQSLDQGLQFLIQYYNGEERAKGNILERFSAQQFPDLHSELNLSSLELGDSALYFCASTLGGYSGIYGYTFGSGTRLTVV.

V and J are TRBV11-2 and TRBJ1-6; D is undetermined. V lost 2 bases and J 7 bases, leaving 9 bases between the germline ends. The CDR3 spans 14 residues. Germline V gene sequence: CDR1 SGHAT, CDR2 FQNNGV. In DNA, the CDR3 is TGTGCCAGCAGCTTACAGAGGGTCAATTCACCCCTCCACTTT. Its translation is CASSLQRVNSPLHF.

The chain uses TRBV7-9 and TRBJ1-3; no definite D call. Trimming took 5 bases from V and 0 from J, leaving 5 bases between them. CDR1 and CDR2 (germline): SEHNR, FQNEAQ (reference sequence). There are 13 residues in the CDR3. CDR3 region: CASSLGSGNTIYF. The CDR3 nucleotides read TGTGCCAGCAGCCTAGGCTCTGGAAACACCATATATTTT. The whole variable domain, filled in from reference TRBV7-9 and TRBJ1-3, reads DTGVSQNPRHKITKRGQNVTFRCDPISEHNRLYWYRQTLGQGPEFLTYFQNEAQLEKSRLLSDRFSAERPKGSFSTLEIQRTEQGDSAMYLCASSLGSGNTIYFGEGSWLTVV.

This clone turned up a few times. The CDR3 region has the DNA TGTGCCAGCAGCCAGGGGACAGCGATCAATGAGCAGTTCTTC. Residues: CASSQGTAINEQFF. The rearrangement uses TRBV6-5 and TRBJ2-1, with 7 bases lining up with TRBD1. The length of the CDR3 is 14 residues. From germline, CDR1 is MNHEY and CDR2 SVGAGI. J was trimmed by 6 bases and V by 6 bases; bases with no gene match: 8.

V and J are TRBV6-5 and TRBJ2-7; tentatively, D is TRBD2 (6 bases). This CDR3 region has 12 residues. V dropped 8 bases and J dropped 3 bases, with 11 bases sitting between them. CDR1 and CDR2 (germline): MNHEY, SVGAGI. The CDR3 sequence: CASAGSDYEQYF. The CDR3 nucleotides are TGTGCCAGCGCGGGGTCCGACTACGAGCAGTACTTC.

The chain carries TRBV5-1 and TRBJ1-6; D call uncertain. Trimming took off 1 base at V and 7 bases at J, with 15 bases between the two ends. CDR1 is SGHRS, CDR2 YFSETQ, per germline. The CDR3 contains 16 residues. The DNA for the CDR3 is TGCGCCAGCAGCTTGACGCCAGAACTCCCAAATTCACCCCTCCACTTT. Residues: CASSLTPELPNSPLHF.

The chain uses TRBV4-1 and TRBJ2-5; tentative D call: TRBD2 (6 bases). Germline V CDR1 and CDR2: MGHRA, YSYEKL. CDR3 length: 17 residues. The germline V and J ends were trimmed by 3 bases and 4 bases, with 21 bases remaining between them. CDR3 residues: CASSQATGRMGGETQYF. The DNA for the CDR3 is TGCGCCAGCAGCCAGGCGACGGGCCGAATGGGGGGAGAGACCCAGTACTTC.

The V call is TRBV6-1, the J call TRBJ2-7; D not certain. CDR1 and CDR2 (germline): MNHNS, SASEGT. CDR3 length equals 14 residues. V was pared by 3 bases and J by 4 bases, with 13 bases between. The CDR3 DNA reads as TGTGCCAGCAGTGAGTATTTGCAGTCATACGAGCAGTACTTC. Protein: CASSEYLQSYEQYF.